This T cell receptor (beta chain) derives from a study of blood T cell repertoires in COVID-19. The table came from immunoSEQ multiplex PCR; TCRdb's copy has only in-frame clones and leaves some out. The sample carries about 200,000 clones, roughly 81% recorded once. CDR3 length: 15 amino acids. Germline values: CDR1 LGHDT, CDR2 YNNKEL (reference sequence). The junction had 2 bases not matched to a gene; V was cut back by 4 bases and J by 0 bases. Sequencing input: peripheral blood. This chain links TRBV3-1 (or the pseudogene TRBV3-2) with TRBJ2-7; TRBD2 matches at 11 bases. The source of this sequence is a woman older than 75 with acute or convalescent COVID-19. The CDR3 nucleotides are TGTGCCAGCAGCCGGGGACTAGCGGCCTCCTACGAGCAGTACTTC. Translated: CASSRGLAASYEQYF.